This T cell receptor (beta chain) was sequenced in a study of OX40 agonist ivuxolimab in advanced cancers. Study-level background: Patient treatment consisted of intravenous ivuxolimab administration every 2 weeks at 0.01 to 10 mg/kg. Patients were around 83% male with ages roughly 20 to 90, mean about 65.

Libraries were prepared by immunoSEQ multiplex PCR; TCRdb keeps only in-frame clonotypes and omits some of them. The sample includes approximately 60,000 clones, roughly 90% of them seen just once. Germline CDR1 reads MNHEY; CDR2 reads SVGAGI. The V segment lost 4 bases and the J segment 4 bases; nucleotides outside the gene matches: 7. CDR3 length: 15 residues. This clone came up a few times. The chain uses TRBV6-5 and TRBJ1-2; TRBD1 aligns across 9 bases. The sample here was CD4+ or CD8+ T cells sorted from blood, taken in a trial of the OX40 agonist ivuxolimab. The receptor was derived from an adult with an advanced solid tumor such as melanoma, head and neck, liver or kidney cancer. DNA of the CDR3: TGTGCCAGCAGTTCCCCTCGGACAGGGGCCTATGGCTACACCTTC. This encodes CASSSPRTGAYGYTF.